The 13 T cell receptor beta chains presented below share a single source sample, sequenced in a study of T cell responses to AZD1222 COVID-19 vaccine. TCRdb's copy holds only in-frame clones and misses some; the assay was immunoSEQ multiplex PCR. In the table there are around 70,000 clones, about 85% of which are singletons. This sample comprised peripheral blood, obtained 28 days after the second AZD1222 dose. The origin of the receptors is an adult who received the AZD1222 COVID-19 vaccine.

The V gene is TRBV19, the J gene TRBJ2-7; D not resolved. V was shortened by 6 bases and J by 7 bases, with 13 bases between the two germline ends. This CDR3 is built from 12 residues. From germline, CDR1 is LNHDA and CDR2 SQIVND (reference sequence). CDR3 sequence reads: CASSGRRGEQYF. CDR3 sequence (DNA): TGTGCCAGTAGCGGCCGACGTGGGGAGCAGTACTTC.

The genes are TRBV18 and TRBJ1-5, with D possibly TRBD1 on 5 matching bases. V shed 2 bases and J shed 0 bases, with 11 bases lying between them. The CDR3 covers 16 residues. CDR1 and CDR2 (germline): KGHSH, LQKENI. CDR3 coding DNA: TGTGCCAGCTCACCAGACAGCCCTGTTAGCAATCAGCCCCAGCATTTT. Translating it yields CASSPDSPVSNQPQHF. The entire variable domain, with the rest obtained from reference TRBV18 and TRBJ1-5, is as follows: NAGVMQNPRHLVRRRGQEARLRCSPMKGHSHVYWYRQLPEEGLKFMVYLQKENIIDESGMPKERFSAEFPKEGPSILRIQQVVRGDSAAYFCASSPDSPVSNQPQHFGDGTRLSIL.

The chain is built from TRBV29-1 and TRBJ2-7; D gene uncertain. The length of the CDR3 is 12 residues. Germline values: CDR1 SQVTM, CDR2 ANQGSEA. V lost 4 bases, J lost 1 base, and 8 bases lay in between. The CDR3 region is CSVGKGSYEQYF. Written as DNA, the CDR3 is TGCAGCGTTGGGAAAGGATCCTACGAGCAGTACTTC.

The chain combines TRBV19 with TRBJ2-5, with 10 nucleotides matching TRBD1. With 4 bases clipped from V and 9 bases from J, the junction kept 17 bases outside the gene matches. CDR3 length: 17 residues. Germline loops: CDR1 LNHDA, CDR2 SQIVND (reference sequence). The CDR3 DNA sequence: TGTGCCAGTAGTACAACCTCCTATGACAGGGGGCTAGGGGCCCAGTACTTC. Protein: CASSTTSYDRGLGAQYF.

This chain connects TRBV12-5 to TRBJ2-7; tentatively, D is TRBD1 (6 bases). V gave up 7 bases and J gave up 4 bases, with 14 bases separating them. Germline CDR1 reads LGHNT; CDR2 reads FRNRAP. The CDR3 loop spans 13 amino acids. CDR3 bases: TGTGCTAGTGCCTCCTTGGGGGCGTACGAGCAGTACTTC. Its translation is CASASLGAYEQYF.

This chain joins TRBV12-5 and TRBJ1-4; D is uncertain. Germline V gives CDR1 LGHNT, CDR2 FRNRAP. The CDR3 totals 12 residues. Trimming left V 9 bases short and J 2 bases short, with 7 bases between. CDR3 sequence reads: CASRRTNEKLFF. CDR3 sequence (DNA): TGTGCTAGCAGGAGGACTAATGAAAAACTGTTTTTT.

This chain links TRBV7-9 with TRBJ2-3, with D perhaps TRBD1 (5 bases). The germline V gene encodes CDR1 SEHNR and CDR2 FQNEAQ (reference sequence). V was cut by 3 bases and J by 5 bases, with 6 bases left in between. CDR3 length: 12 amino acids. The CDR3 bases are TGTGCCAGCAGCTTGCAGGGAGATACGCAGTATTTT. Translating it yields CASSLQGDTQYF.

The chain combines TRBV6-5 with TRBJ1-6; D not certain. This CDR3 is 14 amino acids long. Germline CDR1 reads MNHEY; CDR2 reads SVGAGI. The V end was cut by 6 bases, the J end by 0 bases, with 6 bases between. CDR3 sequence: CASSQSSYNSPLHF. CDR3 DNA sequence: TGTGCCAGCAGCCAGAGCTCCTATAATTCACCCCTCCACTTT.

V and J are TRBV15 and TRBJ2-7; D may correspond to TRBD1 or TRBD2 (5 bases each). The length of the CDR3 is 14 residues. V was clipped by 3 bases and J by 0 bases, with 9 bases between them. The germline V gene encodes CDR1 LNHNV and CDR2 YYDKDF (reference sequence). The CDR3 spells CATSSEGISYEQYF. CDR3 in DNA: TGTGCCACCAGCAGCGAGGGGATCTCCTACGAGCAGTACTTC.

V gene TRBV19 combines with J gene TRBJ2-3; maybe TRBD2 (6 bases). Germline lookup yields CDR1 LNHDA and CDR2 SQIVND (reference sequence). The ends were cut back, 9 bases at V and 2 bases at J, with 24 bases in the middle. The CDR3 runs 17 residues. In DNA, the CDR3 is TGTGCCAGCTCCCCCAGGGCCACTAGCCGCGCCACAGATACGCAGTATTTT. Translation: CASSPRATSRATDTQYF.

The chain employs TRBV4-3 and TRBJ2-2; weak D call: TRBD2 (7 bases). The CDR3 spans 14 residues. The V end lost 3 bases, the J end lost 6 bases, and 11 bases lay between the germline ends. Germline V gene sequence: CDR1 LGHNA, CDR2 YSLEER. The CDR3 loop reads CASSQREGAGELFF. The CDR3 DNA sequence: TGCGCCAGCAGCCAGAGGGAGGGGGCCGGGGAGCTGTTTTTT.

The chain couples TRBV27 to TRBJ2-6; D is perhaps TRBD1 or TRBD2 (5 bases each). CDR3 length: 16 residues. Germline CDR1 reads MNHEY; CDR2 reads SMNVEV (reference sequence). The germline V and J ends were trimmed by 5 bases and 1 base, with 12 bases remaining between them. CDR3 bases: TGTGCCAGCAGTCCGGGGCGGTTTTCTGGGGCCAACGTCCTGACTTTC. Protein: CASSPGRFSGANVLTF.

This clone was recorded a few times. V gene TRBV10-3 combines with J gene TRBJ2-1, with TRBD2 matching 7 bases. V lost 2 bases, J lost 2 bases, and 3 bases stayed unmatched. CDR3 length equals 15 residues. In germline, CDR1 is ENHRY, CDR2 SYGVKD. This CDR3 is CAISEKAGAYNEQFF. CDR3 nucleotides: TGTGCCATCAGTGAGAAGGCGGGAGCCTACAATGAGCAGTTCTTC.